A single sample is the source of the 21 T cell receptor beta chains below, sequenced in a study of cytomegalovirus exposure and HLA in healthy donors. Sequenced by immunoSEQ multiplex PCR; TCRdb stores in-frame clones only, minus some. The sample has 150,000 or so clones, approximately 90% seen once. The sequenced sample was PBMCs. All receptors derive from a woman between 25 and 40 years old in good health and CMV-seronegative.

The chain employs TRBV5-4 and TRBJ1-4, with 7 bases matching TRBD1. The length of the CDR3 is 16 residues. The V segment lost 4 bases and the J segment 1 base; nucleotides outside the gene matches: 7. Per the germline V gene, CDR1 is SGHNT and CDR2 is YYREEE (reference sequence). Here the CDR3 DNA reads TGTGCCAGCAGCCATGACAGGGTTGGAACTAATGAAAAACTGTTTTTT. It yields the protein CASSHDRVGTNEKLFF.

The rearrangement joins TRBV5-1 to TRBJ1-6; the match to TRBD1 covers 9 bases. CDR1 and CDR2 from the germline V gene are SGHRS and YFSETQ. Trimming at V came to 4 bases and at J to 10 bases, leaving 9 bases not matched to a gene. There are 15 residues in the CDR3. DNA for the CDR3: TGCGCCAGCAGCGCGGCCGGGACAGGGCTGTCACCCCTCCACTTT. Its protein is CASSAAGTGLSPLHF.

The chain couples TRBV4-1 to TRBJ2-1, with 8 bases identical to TRBD1. The CDR3 has 16 residues. Germline CDR1 and CDR2: MGHRA and YSYEKL. J was trimmed by 0 bases and V by 3 bases; bases with no gene match: 4. The CDR3 protein is CASSHLTGASYNEQFF. The DNA for the CDR3 is TGCGCCAGCAGCCATCTGACAGGGGCCTCCTACAATGAGCAGTTCTTC.

V and J are TRBV27 and TRBJ1-6, with D hard to call. Germline V gives CDR1 MNHEY, CDR2 SMNVEV (reference sequence). The V end was cut by 0 bases, the J end by 0 bases, with 12 bases between. This CDR3 spans 18 amino acids. The CDR3 loop is CASSLSWGGSSYNSPLHF. In DNA form, the CDR3 reads TGTGCCAGCAGTTTATCATGGGGAGGGAGCTCCTATAATTCACCCCTCCACTTT.

The chain uses TRBV5-1 and TRBJ2-7; 10 bases fit TRBD2. The ends lost 0 bases at V and 3 bases at J; junction bases unmatched: 3. This CDR3 has 15 residues. CDR1 is SGHRS, CDR2 YFSETQ, per germline. CDR3 sequence: CASSLGVAGGYEQYF. Written as DNA, the CDR3 is TGCGCCAGCAGCTTGGGGGTAGCGGGGGGCTACGAGCAGTACTTC. The full variable domain, rest sourced from reference TRBV5-1 and TRBJ2-7, is KAGVTQTPRYLIKTRGQQVTLSCSPISGHRSVSWYQQTPGQGLQFLFEYFSETQRNKGNFPGRFSGRQFSNSRSEMNVSTLELGDSALYLCASSLGVAGGYEQYFGPGTRLTVT.

The rearrangement links TRBV9 to TRBJ1-2, with TRBD1 identical over 8 bases. The CDR3 loop spans 15 amino acids. Trimming removed 0 bases from V and 6 bases from J; junction bases left unmatched: 7. Germline CDR1 reads SGDLS; CDR2 reads YYNGEE. CDR3 sequence reads: CASSVAQGALDGYTF. The CDR3 coding sequence is TGTGCCAGCAGCGTAGCTCAGGGGGCGTTGGATGGCTACACCTTC.

The chain carries TRBV11-2 and TRBJ1-4; 8 bases are shared with TRBD1. Germline trimming cut 5 bases from V and 8 bases from J; bases unmatched to any gene: 10. Germline assignment: CDR1 SGHAT and CDR2 FQNNGV. The CDR3 extends over 15 amino acids. The DNA for the CDR3 is TGTGCCAGCAGCGTAAGCGACAGGGGAGCGGAAAAACTGTTTTTT. Amino acids: CASSVSDRGAEKLFF.

V gene TRBV6-5 combines with J gene TRBJ2-2; possible D gene TRBD1, 5 bases. Germline CDR1 MNHEY, CDR2 SVGAGI. Trimming took 5 bases from V and 4 from J, leaving 8 bases between them. CDR3 length equals 13 residues. The chain's CDR3 is CASSRQLTGELFF. CDR3 coding DNA: TGTGCCAGCAGTCGACAGCTCACCGGGGAGCTGTTTTTT.

This chain links TRBV30 with TRBJ1-2; D is possibly TRBD1 (5 bases). Germline V lookup: CDR1 GTSNPN, CDR2 SVGIG (reference sequence). The CDR3 contains 13 residues. The V end lost 3 bases, the J end lost 0 bases, and 8 bases lay between the germline ends. In DNA form, the CDR3 reads TGTGCCTGGAGCGCCAGGGCTAACTATGGCTACACCTTC. Protein: CAWSARANYGYTF. Filled out from reference TRBV30 and TRBJ1-2, the complete variable domain reads SQTIHQWPATLVQPVGSPLSLECTVEGTSNPNLYWYRQAAGRGLQLLFYSVGIGQISSEVPQNLSASRPQDRQFILSSKKLLLSDSGFYLCAWSARANYGYTFGSGTRLTVV.

As regards this clone: Other nucleotide sequences in the sample specify the same CDR3. The V call is TRBV5-1, the J call TRBJ2-7; D is ambiguous. V lost 0 bases, J lost 2 bases, and 6 bases lay in between. This CDR3 is 13 amino acids long. Germline V gives CDR1 SGHRS, CDR2 YFSETQ. The CDR3 bases are TGCGCCAGCAGCTTGGCAGGTACCTACGAGCAGTACTTC. It specifies CASSLAGTYEQYF.

The chain recombines TRBV19 with TRBJ1-1, with unresolved D. The V and J ends lost 3 bases and 6 bases respectively, with 11 bases between them. Germline lookup yields CDR1 LNHDA and CDR2 SQIVND (reference sequence). The CDR3 runs to 13 residues. CDR3 protein: CASSMKPPSEAFF. CDR3 bases: TGTGCCAGTAGTATGAAGCCTCCTTCTGAAGCTTTCTTT.

The gene calls are TRBV6-5 and TRBJ1-3, with a weak D call TRBD1 (5 bases). V was clipped by 0 bases and J by 1 base, with 7 bases between them. The CDR3 has 15 residues. Germline V lookup: CDR1 MNHEY, CDR2 SVGAGI. CDR3 loop: CASSYSSGSGNTIYF. The CDR3 bases are TGTGCCAGCAGTTACTCTTCAGGGTCTGGAAACACCATATATTTT.

The chain recombines TRBV6-5 with TRBJ2-7; 10 bases match TRBD1. The CDR3 has 15 amino acids. V was clipped by 4 bases and J by 3 bases; unmatched bases: 6. CDR1 is MNHEY and CDR2 is SVGAGI in the germline V gene. The CDR3 spells CASSSRQGANYEQYF. CDR3 nucleotides: TGTGCCAGCAGTTCAAGACAGGGGGCCAACTACGAGCAGTACTTC.

The J gene is TRBJ1-2, the V gene TRBV5-4; 8 bases agree with TRBD1. Unmatched junction bases numbered 8, after V lost 5 bases and J lost 8 bases. The V gene's germline CDR1 is SGHNT and CDR2 YYREEE (reference sequence). This CDR3 has 13 residues. The CDR3 region is CASRDREVRGYTF. The CDR3 nucleotides read TGTGCCAGCAGGGACAGGGAGGTCAGAGGCTACACCTTC. The whole variable domain, remainder taken from reference TRBV5-4 and TRBJ1-2, is ETGVTQSPTHLIKTRGQQVTLRCSSQSGHNTVSWYQQALGQGPQFIFQYYREEENGRGNFPPRFSGLQFPNYSSELNVNALELDDSALYLCASRDREVRGYTFGSGTRLTVV.

The chain links TRBV10-2 to TRBJ1-4; 7 bases line up with TRBD1. Germline loops: CDR1 WSHSY, CDR2 SAAADI. The CDR3 consists of 14 residues. The J segment lost 7 bases and the V segment lost 0 bases, leaving 2 bases of the junction unmatched. The CDR3, as DNA: TGCGCCAGCAGTGAGTCGACAGGGAGTGAAAAACTGTTTTTT. This gives the protein CASSESTGSEKLFF.

The CDR3 sequence: CASSFGQGYEQYF. The CDR3 DNA follows: TGTGCCAGCAGTTTCGGACAGGGCTACGAGCAGTACTTC. The rearrangement links TRBV27 to TRBJ2-7, with TRBD1 identical over 8 bases. The CDR3 contains 13 residues. Germline V gene data show CDR1 as MNHEY and CDR2 as SMNVEV (reference sequence). J gave up 3 bases and V 3 bases, and 1 base lay outside the gene matches.

The chain carries TRBV9 and TRBJ1-2, with 8 bases that match TRBD1. The CDR3 has 14 amino acids. Germline V CDR1 and CDR2: SGDLS, YYNGEE. V dropped 1 base and J dropped 4; count of bases not matched to a gene: 3. CDR3 nucleotides: TGTGCCAGCAGCGTAACAGGGGGAGCCTATGGCTACACCTTC. Its protein is CASSVTGGAYGYTF.

The chain links TRBV18 to TRBJ1-3, with D perhaps matching TRBD1 (5 bases). The CDR3 covers 16 residues. Looked up from germline, CDR1 is KGHSH and CDR2 is LQKENI. Trimming shortened V by 2 bases and J by 0 bases, and 11 bases separated the two germline ends. The CDR3 DNA sequence: TGTGCCAGCTCACCAATCGAGCAGGGCTCTGGAAACACCATATATTTT. As protein: CASSPIEQGSGNTIYF.

The chain uses TRBV2 and TRBJ1-2; a weak D match, TRBD1 (6 bases). The V gene's germline CDR1 is SNHLY and CDR2 FYNNEI. The V end was cut by 5 bases, the J end by 8 bases, with 15 bases between. The CDR3 is 13 residues long. CDR3 sequence (DNA): TGTGCCAGCAGTAACAGGGCCCAGGACGGCTACACCTTC. Translated: CASSNRAQDGYTF.

V and J are TRBV6-5 and TRBJ1-1; TRBD1 might be the D (6 bases). Per germline, CDR1 MNHEY and CDR2 SVGAGI. There are 14 residues in the CDR3. Deletions cut 8 bases from V and 7 bases from J, with 20 bases between. CDR3 sequence reads: CASSLGGGLGEAFF. For the CDR3, the DNA is TGTGCCAGCTCTCTAGGGGGGGGGCTCGGTGAAGCTTTCTTT.

V is TRBV5-6 and J is TRBJ2-1; D is unclear. V lost 0 bases and J 10 bases, leaving 8 bases between the germline ends. Germline V lookup: CDR1 SGHDT, CDR2 YYEEEE. The CDR3 has 12 amino acids. CDR3 loop: CASSLADREQFF. In DNA form, the CDR3 reads TGTGCCAGCAGCTTGGCCGATAGAGAGCAGTTCTTC.